The 28 T cell receptor beta chains in this list originate from one sample, sequenced in a study of regulatory T cells in long-lasting Graves disease. Construction of the TCR beta libraries employed iRepertoire HTBI primers in conjunction with Arm-PCR of CDR3 regions. TCRdb processed the multiplex PCR reads anew with MiXCR; each CDR3 protein has one entry. The data show fewer than 400,000 distinct CDR3 sequences, with around 21% seen just once and around 21% held by the top ten. Time point in this sample: persistent/refractory GD, antithyroid drugs over 5 years with positive TRAb. TCR sequences were obtained from RNA taken from PBMCs. The material sequenced was peripheral blood mononuclear cells (PBMCs), taken when the disease was refractory, from a patient treated with antithyroid drugs. The source is a female donor with Graves disease.

The chain has TRBV19 and TRBJ1-5; D may be TRBD1 (6 bases). Germline V gene lookup returns CDR1 LNHDA and CDR2 SQIVND (reference sequence). The CDR3 covers 14 residues. With 4 bases removed from V and 6 bases from J, the gap between germline ends came to 13 bases. CDR3 nucleotide sequence: TGTGCCAGTAGTACCGACAGGTTGGGTCAGCCCCAGCATTTT. This codes for CASSTDRLGQPQHF.

This clonotype came up many times. This chain links TRBV10-3 with TRBJ2-7, with 9 bases lining up with TRBD1. CDR3 size: 13 residues. The ends lost 7 bases at V and 4 bases at J; junction bases unmatched: 5. From germline, CDR1 is ENHRY and CDR2 SYGVKD. CDR3 in amino acids: CAITSGTGYEQYF. The CDR3 DNA is TGTGCCATCACCTCCGGGACAGGGTACGAGCAGTACTTC.

This clonotype was counted ten times or more. The gene calls are TRBV28 and TRBJ2-5; 9 nucleotides line up with TRBD1. Per germline, CDR1 MDHEN and CDR2 SYDVKM. This CDR3 spans 15 amino acids. After removal of 4 bases from V and 5 bases from J, the junction contained 8 bases not matched to a gene. CDR3 protein: CASSSSGTGLETQYF. As DNA, the CDR3 is TGTGCCAGCAGTTCCTCCGGGACAGGGTTGGAGACCCAGTACTTC.

This clonotype occurred many times. This chain links TRBV28 with TRBJ2-7, with TRBD1 matching over 11 bases. Germline-derived CDR1 and CDR2 are MDHEN and SYDVKM. J was trimmed by 5 bases and V by 3 bases; bases with no gene match: 6. This CDR3 spans 15 amino acids. The CDR3, as DNA: TGTGCCAGCAGTTTCCGGGACAGGGGGTTCCACGAGCAGTACTTC. This sequence encodes CASSFRDRGFHEQYF.

This clonotype was picked up many times. The chain uses TRBV7-2 and TRBJ1-1; TRBD1 matches at 7 bases. V gave up 2 bases and J gave up 11 bases; unmatched junction bases: 8. The CDR3 loop spans 13 amino acids. Germline CDR1 and CDR2: SGHTA and FQGNSA. The CDR3 bases are TGTGCCAGCAGCTTACAAGCACAGGGGCGGGCTTTCTTT. Its protein is CASSLQAQGRAFF.

The rearrangement uses TRBV5-6 and TRBJ2-5; 8 nucleotides match TRBD1. Trimming cost V 3 bases and J 5 bases; bases outside gene matches: 12. Germline V gene data show CDR1 as SGHDT and CDR2 as YYEEEE. The CDR3 runs to 16 residues. DNA for the CDR3: TGTGCCAGCAGCTCACCCCACCGACAGGGGCGGGAGACCCAGTACTTC. Protein sequence: CASSSPHRQGRETQYF.

V gene TRBV20-1 combines with J gene TRBJ2-2; TRBD1 matches at 11 bases. From germline, CDR1 is DFQATT and CDR2 SNEGSKA (reference sequence). The J segment lost 6 bases and the V segment lost 6 bases, leaving 6 bases of the junction unmatched. CDR3 length: 14 residues. In nucleotides, the CDR3 is TGCAGTGCAGCCGGGACAGGGGGGTCCGGGGAGCTGTTTTTT. Translating gives CSAAGTGGSGELFF.

This clonotype was counted many times. The chain carries TRBV28 and TRBJ2-2; 13 bases fit TRBD2. Germline V gene sequence: CDR1 MDHEN, CDR2 SYDVKM. The V segment lost 4 bases and the J segment 6 bases; nucleotides outside the gene matches: 5. The CDR3 has 16 residues. The CDR3 sequence: CASSSPGLAGSGELFF. The CDR3 bases are TGTGCCAGCAGTTCCCCGGGACTAGCGGGGTCCGGGGAGCTGTTTTTT.

This clonotype was found many times. The chain combines TRBV28 with TRBJ2-7; maybe TRBD2 (6 bases). V was clipped by 6 bases and J by 0 bases, with 12 bases between them. Germline CDR1 MDHEN, CDR2 SYDVKM. The length of the CDR3 is 14 residues. The CDR3 bases are TGTGCCAGCAGCCCCGCGGGGTCCTCCTACGAGCAGTACTTC. Its translation: CASSPAGSSYEQYF. Based on the CDR3 plus reference TRBV28 and TRBJ2-7, the full variable domain is DVKVTQSSRYLVKRTGEKVFLECVQDMDHENMFWYRQDPGLGLRLIYFSYDVKMKEKGDIPEGYSVSREKKERFSLILESASTNQTSMYLCASSPAGSSYEQYFGPGTRLTVT.

The chain is built from TRBV12-3 or TRBV12-4 and TRBJ2-1; D unresolved. The CDR3 contains 14 residues. Trimming took 5 bases from V and 0 from J, leaving 8 bases between them. The DNA of the CDR3 is TGTGCCAGCAGTCCAAGGTTCTCCTACAATGAGCAGTTCTTC. It specifies CASSPRFSYNEQFF.

This clonotype has only one observation. This chain joins TRBV15 and TRBJ2-2; D not resolved. The V gene's germline CDR1 is LNHNV and CDR2 YYDKDF (reference sequence). This CDR3 comprises 16 residues. Trimming cost V 5 bases and J 0 bases, with 13 bases left between them. As DNA, the CDR3 is TGTGCCACCAGCCCAAGTGGTGACCCGAACACCGGGGAGCTGTTTTTT. Its protein is CATSPSGDPNTGELFF.

This clonotype was observed at least ten times. The CDR3 loop reads CASSLYVRGGETQYF. In DNA form, the CDR3 reads TGTGCCAGCAGTTTATACGTCAGGGGGGGGGAGACCCAGTACTTC. This chain uses TRBV12-3 or TRBV12-4 with TRBJ2-5, with D perhaps being TRBD1 or TRBD2 (7 bases each). The length of the CDR3 is 15 residues. V was pared by 2 bases and J by 5 bases, with 15 bases between.

The V and J genes are TRBV6-1 and TRBJ1-3; TRBD1 matches 8 bases. From germline, CDR1 is MNHNS and CDR2 SASEGT. Losses at the gene ends were 7 bases for V and 2 bases for J; bases not matched to a gene: 4. CDR3 length: 14 residues. CDR3 amino acids: CASTSQGAGNTIYF. CDR3 DNA sequence: TGTGCCAGCACATCACAGGGGGCTGGAAACACCATATATTTT.

In its sample, this clonotype was seen many times. J is TRBJ2-7 and V is TRBV7-9; maybe TRBD1 (6 bases). V gave up 6 bases and J gave up 3 bases, with 12 bases separating them. This CDR3 is built from 13 residues. Germline assignment: CDR1 SEHNR and CDR2 FQNEAQ (reference sequence). The CDR3 region has the DNA TGTGCCAGCAGTTCTGGGGGCGACTACGAGCAGTACTTC. It is translated as CASSSGGDYEQYF.

The chain carries TRBV7-2 and TRBJ2-7, with D possibly TRBD2 on 6 matching bases. The CDR3 loop spans 16 amino acids. From germline, CDR1 is SGHTA and CDR2 FQGNSA. The germline V and J ends were trimmed by 7 bases and 0 bases, with 19 bases remaining between them. The CDR3 coding sequence is TGTGCCAGCACCCTACTTGGAGGGACGCGCTCCTACGAGCAGTACTTC. It yields the protein CASTLLGGTRSYEQYF.

This clonotype showed up many times. The rearrangement uses TRBV12-5 and TRBJ1-1, with TRBD1 identical over 8 bases. Germline CDR1 LGHNT, CDR2 FRNRAP. The CDR3 covers 19 residues. The trim removed 1 base at V and 4 bases at J, leaving 17 bases unmatched. This chain's CDR3 is CASGLDPLFLPGGFTEAFF. The CDR3 region has the DNA TGTGCTAGTGGTTTGGACCCCTTGTTTTTGCCAGGGGGCTTCACTGAAGCTTTCTTT.

This clonotype has ten or more counts. The chain links TRBV27 to TRBJ2-7; 7 bases are shared with TRBD1. The length of the CDR3 is 15 residues. Germline V gene data show CDR1 as MNHEY and CDR2 as SMNVEV (reference sequence). J lost 1 base, V lost 3 bases, and 6 bases had no gene match. The CDR3 protein is CASSFRQGSSYEQYF. In nucleotides, the CDR3 is TGTGCCAGCAGTTTTCGACAGGGTTCATCCTACGAGCAGTACTTC.

The chain recombines TRBV28 with TRBJ1-1; the D is unclear. Trimming pared 6 bases from V and 3 bases from J, leaving 8 bases between. Germline CDR1 MDHEN, CDR2 SYDVKM. The CDR3 contains 12 residues. As DNA, the CDR3 is TGTGCCAGCAGGGTAAGGGACACTGAAGCTTTCTTT. It specifies CASRVRDTEAFF. Complete variable domain (other parts from reference TRBV28 and TRBJ1-1): DVKVTQSSRYLVKRTGEKVFLECVQDMDHENMFWYRQDPGLGLRLIYFSYDVKMKEKGDIPEGYSVSREKKERFSLILESASTNQTSMYLCASRVRDTEAFFGQGTRLTVV.

In this sample, this clonotype turned up a few times. The chain combines TRBV3-1 with TRBJ2-3; 9 bases fit TRBD2. This CDR3 is built from 15 residues. J gave up 7 bases and V 0 bases, and 5 bases lay outside the gene matches. The germline gives CDR1 LGHDT, CDR2 YNNKEL (reference sequence). In DNA form, the CDR3 reads TGTGCCAGCAGCCAAGATCTTCTAGCGGGGAATACGCAGTATTTT. This encodes CASSQDLLAGNTQYF.

This clonotype was recorded a few times. The J gene is TRBJ2-4, the V gene TRBV20-1; 7 bases are a match to TRBD1. From germline, CDR1 is DFQATT and CDR2 SNEGSKA (reference sequence). The CDR3 runs to 18 residues. The V and J ends lost 4 bases and 0 bases, in that order; junction bases with no gene match: 15. CDR3 loop: CSATSDRDARLAKNIQYF. For the CDR3, the DNA is TGCAGTGCTACTTCCGACAGGGACGCCCGGTTAGCCAAAAACATTCAGTACTTC.

The sample holds many counts of this clonotype. J is TRBJ1-2 and V is TRBV6-1; D gene uncertain. V was clipped by 6 bases and J by 7 bases, with 24 bases between them. Germline-derived CDR1 and CDR2 are MNHNS and SASEGT. The length of the CDR3 is 16 residues. CDR3 loop: CASRQSSRIEGGGYTF. The CDR3 coding sequence is TGTGCCAGCAGACAATCCTCCCGGATAGAGGGAGGTGGCTACACCTTC.

Many counts were recorded for this clonotype. One end of the junction does not line up with germline, which may come from a read error. This chain joins TRBV5-1 and TRBJ1-1; 7 positions match TRBD1. Germline CDR1 reads SGHRS; CDR2 reads YFSETQ. This CDR3 is 15 amino acids long. In nucleotides, the CDR3 is TGTGCCAGCAGCTCTACCGGGACAGCGAACACTGAAGCTTTCTTT. It is translated as CASSSTGTANTEAFF.

This clonotype has a handful of counts. The chain uses TRBV20-1 and TRBJ2-7, with D possibly TRBD2 on 5 matching bases. V was trimmed by 4 bases and J by 6 bases, leaving 19 bases between them. The CDR3 is 14 amino acids. The V gene's germline CDR1 is DFQATT and CDR2 SNEGSKA (reference sequence). The CDR3 DNA is TGCAGTGCTAAAAAGTCAAGCGCGGGCCTCGAGCAGTACTTC. It translates to CSAKKSSAGLEQYF.

This clonotype has just a few counts. The genes are TRBV19 and TRBJ1-3, with 7 bases fitting TRBD1. There are 16 residues in the CDR3. Trimming at V came to 3 bases and at J to 0 bases, leaving 5 bases not matched to a gene. In germline, CDR1 is LNHDA, CDR2 SQIVND (reference sequence). The CDR3 protein is CASSIRGGSSGNTIYF. CDR3 sequence (DNA): TGTGCCAGTAGTATTCGAGGGGGCAGCTCTGGAAACACCATATATTTT. Full variable domain (outside the CDR3, taken from reference TRBV19 and TRBJ1-3): DGGITQSPKYLFRKEGQNVTLSCEQNLNHDAMYWYRQDPGQGLRLIYYSQIVNDFQKGDIAEGYSVSREKKESFPLTVTSAQKNPTAFYLCASSIRGGSSGNTIYFGEGSWLTVV.

This clonotype was seen ten or more times. The chain uses TRBV2 and TRBJ1-1; D is unclear. Germline V CDR1 and CDR2: SNHLY, FYNNEI. V lost 1 base to trimming and J lost 7 bases, with 10 bases between them. This CDR3 is 13 amino acids long. CDR3 sequence reads: CASSEEGLVEAFF. Here the CDR3 DNA reads TGTGCCAGCAGTGAAGAAGGCCTTGTTGAAGCTTTCTTT.

V is TRBV28 and J is TRBJ2-2, with TRBD1 matching 9 bases. The germline CDR1 and CDR2 sequences are MDHEN and SYDVKM. The CDR3 covers 16 residues. Unmatched junction bases numbered 4, after V lost 2 bases and J lost 3 bases. This CDR3 reads CASSLPGQGYTGELFF. The CDR3 nucleotides are TGTGCCAGCAGTTTACCTGGACAGGGGTACACCGGGGAGCTGTTTTTT.

The rearrangement uses TRBV6-9 and TRBJ2-5; D is uncertain. The CDR3 totals 16 residues. The V end was cut by 3 bases, the J end by 10 bases, with 24 bases between. Germline V gene sequence: CDR1 MNHGY, CDR2 SVAAGI. CDR3 DNA sequence: TGTGCCAGCAGTTACTCAGTCCCCGACTCCGGTTCCGTCCAGTACTTC. Its protein product is CASSYSVPDSGSVQYF.

The rearrangement links TRBV11-2 to TRBJ2-3; 7 bases line up with TRBD2. Germline assignment: CDR1 SGHAT and CDR2 FQNNGV. Unmatched junction bases numbered 4, after V lost 2 bases and J lost 2 bases. This CDR3 has 15 amino acids. The CDR3 loop reads CASSLSGTLTDTQYF. Here the CDR3 DNA reads TGTGCCAGCAGCTTAAGCGGGACTCTCACAGATACGCAGTATTTT.